Below, 21 T cell receptor beta chains from the same sample are listed, as sequenced in a study of identical twins. Via MiXCR, TCRdb re-called the 5' RACE reads, giving one row per CDR3 protein. The profile shows about 890,000 distinct CDR3 sequences, 10% to 15% of them singletons. These data are also associated with another study on yellow fever vaccine responses in identical twins.

The sequenced sample consisted of PBMCs. These receptors were taken from a young woman in good health.

CDR3 in DNA: TGTGCCAGCAGCTCGGGACACGGCGGGGAGCAGTACTTC. Residues: CASSSGHGGEQYF. The V call is TRBV5-5, the J call TRBJ2-7; tentative D call: TRBD1 (6 bases). This CDR3 is 13 amino acids long. Germline V gives CDR1 SGHKS, CDR2 YYEKEE (reference sequence). V was shortened by 3 bases and J by 7 bases, with 14 bases between the two germline ends.

The rearrangement uses TRBV10-3 and TRBJ2-1; 14 positions agree with TRBD2. The CDR3 covers 16 residues. V trimming: 6 bases; J trimming: 0 bases; junction bases outside the gene matches: 1. Germline CDR1 reads ENHRY; CDR2 reads SYGVKD. CDR3 bases: TGTGCCATCAGGGGGACTAGCGGGAGCTCCTACAATGAGCAGTTCTTC. Protein product: CAIRGTSGSSYNEQFF.

In this sample, this clonotype turned up many times. This chain joins TRBV27 and TRBJ2-7, with 11 bases aligning to TRBD2. Germline assignment: CDR1 MNHEY and CDR2 SMNVEV (reference sequence). The ends lost 0 bases at V and 3 bases at J; junction bases unmatched: 1. This CDR3 spans 15 amino acids. CDR3 amino acids: CASSLSTSGVYEQYF. The CDR3 DNA reads TGTGCCAGCAGTTTATCGACTAGCGGGGTCTACGAGCAGTACTTC.

This clonotype appeared a few times. The chain joins TRBV6-1 to TRBJ2-2; 11 bases line up with TRBD2. The CDR3 sequence is 15 residues long. Losses at the gene ends were 2 bases for V and 7 bases for J; bases not matched to a gene: 3. Per germline, CDR1 MNHNS and CDR2 SASEGT. CDR3 DNA: TGTGCCAGCAGTGAACAACTAGCGGGGGTCGGGGAGCTGTTTTTT. Translating it yields CASSEQLAGVGELFF.

This clonotype was recorded at least ten times. This sequence joins TRBV12-3 or TRBV12-4 and TRBJ2-1, with 7 bases aligning to TRBD1. Trimming cost V 3 bases and J 6 bases; bases outside gene matches: 8. This CDR3 contains 15 residues. CDR3 coding DNA: TGTGCCAGCAGTTTGGGGCAGGGGGATATCAATGAGCAGTTCTTC. This gives the protein CASSLGQGDINEQFF.

CDR3 loop: CASSEGGRWNQPQHF. The DNA for the CDR3 is TGTGCCAGCAGTGAAGGGGGGAGGTGGAATCAGCCCCAGCATTTT. The V call is TRBV2, the J call TRBJ1-5, with TRBD1 as a possible D gene (5 bases). The CDR3 length is 15 residues. V lost 1 base, J lost 4 bases, and 11 bases lay in between. Per germline, CDR1 SNHLY and CDR2 FYNNEI.

This clonotype was seen a handful of times. The J gene is TRBJ2-7, the V gene TRBV28; 7 positions agree with TRBD2. The CDR3 totals 16 residues. Germline V gene sequence: CDR1 MDHEN, CDR2 SYDVKM. The ends lost 5 bases at V and 3 bases at J; junction bases unmatched: 13. CDR3 amino acids: CASSRVGRDKDYEQYV. CDR3 bases: TGTGCCAGCAGTCGCGTGGGGAGGGATAAAGACTACGAGCAGTACGTC.

This clonotype occurred a few times. The chain links TRBV7-8 to TRBJ1-2; 9 bases line up with TRBD1. CDR3 size: 17 residues. Germline V gene lookup returns CDR1 SGHVS and CDR2 FQNEAQ. The V segment lost 5 bases and the J segment 3 bases; nucleotides outside the gene matches: 13. The CDR3 loop reads CASSHPQGAEVHYGYTF. For the CDR3, the DNA is TGTGCCAGCAGCCACCCACAGGGGGCTGAAGTACACTATGGCTACACCTTC.

V gene TRBV6-1 combines with J gene TRBJ1-1; no clear D. V gave up 7 bases and J gave up 1 base, with 13 bases separating them. There are 14 residues in the CDR3. Germline CDR1 MNHNS, CDR2 SASEGT. CDR3 amino acids: CASITGTANTEAFF. The DNA for the CDR3 is TGTGCCAGCATAACGGGAACAGCGAACACTGAAGCTTTCTTT.

This clonotype was seen more than once but under ten times. The chain carries TRBV3-1 and TRBJ2-5; D is unresolved. V was cut by 3 bases and J by 1 base, with 9 bases left in between. The CDR3 runs to 14 residues. The germline CDR1 and CDR2 sequences are LGHDT and YNNKEL (reference sequence). CDR3 sequence: CASSHATLQETQYF. The CDR3 DNA sequence: TGTGCCAGCAGCCACGCGACACTCCAAGAGACCCAGTACTTC.

This chain connects TRBV7-3 to TRBJ1-2, with D possibly being TRBD1 (5 bases). Between the trimmed V and J ends, which lost 5 bases and 0 bases, there was a span of 13 bases. This CDR3 contains 15 residues. The germline V gene encodes CDR1 SGHTA and CDR2 FQGTGA. The chain's CDR3 is CASSAAPGTNYGYTF. Here the CDR3 DNA reads TGTGCCAGCAGCGCTGCCCCAGGGACTAACTATGGCTACACCTTC.

This clonotype was counted ten times or more. The CDR3 carries no conserved terminal phenylalanine or tryptophan, so it likely arises from a read error. This chain uses TRBV10-3 with TRBJ2-7; D is ambiguous. The germline V gene encodes CDR1 ENHRY and CDR2 SYGVKD. CDR3 length: 13 amino acids. Trimming removed 3 bases at V and 2 bases at J, with 8 bases between. This CDR3 reads CAISEGVTYEQYL. Written as DNA, the CDR3 is TGTGCCATCAGTGAAGGAGTTACCTACGAGCAGTACCTC.

This chain links TRBV6-2 or TRBV6-3 with TRBJ2-3; 11 bases fit TRBD2. Unmatched junction bases numbered 3, after V lost 4 bases and J lost 6 bases. The CDR3 has 14 amino acids. Germline V gives CDR1 MNHEY, CDR2 SVGEGT. The CDR3 bases are TGTGCCAGCAGTTCTCTAGCGGGGGGCGATACGCAGTATTTT. It specifies CASSSLAGGDTQYF.

The J gene is TRBJ2-7, the V gene TRBV20-1, with TRBD2 matching over 11 bases. The CDR3 spans 14 residues. V shed 5 bases and J 3 bases; nucleotides not matched to a gene: 6. The germline CDR1 and CDR2 sequences are DFQATT and SNEGSKA (reference sequence). CDR3 sequence: CSAFLAGGLYEQYV. CDR3 in DNA: TGCAGTGCTTTCCTAGCGGGGGGCCTCTACGAGCAGTACGTC.

This clonotype occurred a few times. The chain uses TRBV6-5 and TRBJ1-1; no clear D gene. This CDR3 is built from 15 residues. Trimming took off 4 bases at V and 4 bases at J, with 16 bases between the two ends. Germline V gene sequence: CDR1 MNHEY, CDR2 SVGAGI. Here the CDR3 DNA reads TGTGCCAGCAGTTGGGGATTAAGCGGGAGCACTGAAGCTTTCTTT. Its protein product is CASSWGLSGSTEAFF.

This clonotype was counted a few times. J is TRBJ2-7 and V is TRBV6-1, with no clear D. The germline V and J ends were trimmed by 8 bases and 0 bases, with 17 bases remaining between them. From germline, CDR1 is MNHNS and CDR2 SASEGT. The CDR3 has 15 residues. This CDR3 reads CASAPVVRSSYEQYF. The CDR3 nucleotides are TGTGCCAGCGCCCCTGTCGTCAGGTCCTCCTACGAGCAGTACTTC.

In its sample, this clonotype was seen a few times. The chain is built from TRBV10-3 and TRBJ2-7; the D gene is possibly TRBD1 (5 bases). V lost 0 bases and J 2 bases, leaving 14 bases between the germline ends. The V gene's germline CDR1 is ENHRY and CDR2 SYGVKD. CDR3 size: 16 residues. The CDR3 nucleotides are TGTGCCATCAGTGAGTCCGGCAGGGCGCCTACCTACGAGCAGTACTTC. Amino acids: CAISESGRAPTYEQYF.

For the CDR3, the DNA is TGTGCCAGCAGTCGAGATTGGACTATTCACACCGGGGAGCTGTTTTTT. Protein product: CASSRDWTIHTGELFF. The chain uses TRBV27 and TRBJ2-2; D possibly corresponds to TRBD2 (6 bases). CDR1 and CDR2 (germline): MNHEY, SMNVEV (reference sequence). V was clipped by 5 bases and J by 3 bases, with 16 bases between them. There are 16 residues in the CDR3.

The rearrangement uses TRBV27 and TRBJ2-2, with 7 bases lining up with TRBD2. CDR1 MNHEY and CDR2 SMNVEV come from the germline V gene (reference sequence). The CDR3 is made up of 15 amino acids. Trimming cost V 7 bases and J 1 base; bases outside gene matches: 6. The CDR3 sequence: CASTRLALNTGELFF. CDR3 in DNA: TGTGCCAGCACCAGACTAGCTTTGAACACCGGGGAGCTGTTTTTT.

The chain uses TRBV7-2 and TRBJ2-7; D is perhaps TRBD2 (5 bases). Trimming cost V 1 base and J 0 bases, with 13 bases left between them. This CDR3 contains 16 residues. The germline gives CDR1 SGHTA, CDR2 FQGNSA. The CDR3 nucleotides read TGTGCCAGCAGCTTAGTTGGCGGGTGGAGCTCCTACGAGCAGTACGTC. This sequence encodes CASSLVGGWSSYEQYV.

This clonotype was recorded at least ten times. The gene calls are TRBV4-1 and TRBJ2-1; 12 bases line up with TRBD2. After removal of 6 bases from V and 5 bases from J, the junction contained 5 bases not matched to a gene. The germline V gene encodes CDR1 MGHRA and CDR2 YSYEKL. The CDR3 extends over 15 amino acids. CDR3 protein: CASRTGTSGHNEQFF. CDR3 in DNA: TGCGCCAGCAGAACCGGGACTAGCGGGCACAATGAGCAGTTCTTC.